These T cell receptor beta chains were read from a single sample in a study of OX40 agonist ivuxolimab in advanced cancers. TCRdb's copy holds only in-frame clones and misses some; the assay was immunoSEQ multiplex PCR. The sample has nearly 80,000 clones; roughly 81% are singletons. The material was CD4+ or CD8+ T cells sorted from blood, obtained in a trial of the OX40 agonist ivuxolimab. Source of these receptors: an adult with an advanced solid tumor such as melanoma, head and neck, liver or kidney cancer. Each CDR3 is given with its conserved first and last residue. The D gene is left open where the match is weak. A row's size may be missing; if present it is once, few, many or a size class.

>NA|NA|TRBV4-3|TRBJ1-1
TGCGCCAGCAGCCAAGATCTGAGCAGCCTGAACACTGAAGCTTTCTTT
CASSQDLSSLNTEAFF
>NA|NA|TRBV27|TRBJ1-6
TGTGCCAGCAGTTTATGGACATCTCAATATTCACCCCTCCACTTT
CASSLWTSQYSPLHF
>NA|NA|TRBV7-2|TRBJ2-1
TGTGCCAGCAGCTCCGTTCTCTACAATGAGCAGTTCTTC
CASSSVLYNEQFF
>TRBD1|NA|TRBV7-9|TRBJ1-4
TGTGCCAGCAGCTTCGGACAGGGGAATGAAAAACTGTTTTTT
CASSFGQGNEKLFF
>TRBD1|NA|TRBV6-1|TRBJ2-6
TGTGCCAGCAGTGGATACAGGGGGCTCAACTCTGGGGCCAACGTCCTGACTTTC
CASSGYRGLNSGANVLTF
>NA|NA|TRBV18|TRBJ1-2
TGTGCCAGCTCACCTACCCCTGGGGTCCCCAACTATGGCTACACCTTC
CASSPTPGVPNYGYTF
>NA|once|TRBV4-2|TRBJ1-1
TGTGCCAGCAGCCCACTAGCGGGCAATGAAGCTTTCTTT
CASSPLAGNEAFF
>NA|NA|TRBV9|TRBJ2-4
TGTGCCAGCAGCGTAGCTCCCTACAACAAAAACATTCAGTACTTC
CASSVAPYNKNIQYF
>NA|NA|TRBV5-6|TRBJ1-1
TGTGCCAGCAGCAGACCGGGAACGAACACTGAAGCTTTCTTT
CASSRPGTNTEAFF
>TRBD2|NA|TRBV15|TRBJ2-3
TGTGCCACCAGCCTTCCGATAGCGGGAGAGGGAGATACGCAGTATTTT
CATSLPIAGEGDTQYF
>NA|NA|TRBV5-1|TRBJ2-7
TGCGCCAGCAGCGTGACTGGCCTTAGATCCTACGAGCAGTACTTC
CASSVTGLRSYEQYF
>NA|NA|TRBV18|TRBJ1-2
TGTGCCAGCTCACCGGGGGGAAACTATGGCTACACCTTC
CASSPGGNYGYTF
>TRBD2|once|TRBV14|TRBJ2-1
TGTGCCAGCAGCCGACTAGCGGGTGGCGGGAACTACAATGAGCAGTTCTTC
CASSRLAGGGNYNEQFF
>NA|once|TRBV6-6|TRBJ2-2
TGTGCCAGCAGCAAGGGACAAACCACCGGGGAGCTGTTTTTT
CASSKGQTTGELFF
>NA|NA|TRBV6-5|TRBJ2-7
TGTGCCAGCAAAGTTGACAGGTCTTCCTACGAGCAGTACTTC
CASKVDRSSYEQYF
>TRBD2|NA|TRBV18|TRBJ2-2
TGTGCCAGCTCACCACAAAGGACTAGTAGCACCGGGGAGCTGTTTTTT
CASSPQRTSSTGELFF
>NA|NA|TRBV30|TRBJ1-1
TGTGCCTGGAGTGTCGGGGGGGGTACTGAAGCTTTCTTT
CAWSVGGGTEAFF
>TRBD1|NA|TRBV19|TRBJ2-1
TGTGCCAGTAGTTACAGGGGGAATGAGCAGTTCTTC
CASSYRGNEQFF
>NA|many|TRBV30|TRBJ1-3
TGTGCCTGGAATATGGACCTGGACAGACGGGTTGGAAACACCATATATTTT
CAWNMDLDRRVGNTIYF
>TRBD2|once|TRBV30|TRBJ2-3
TGTGCCTGGAGTGGGGGGTCTAGCGGGAGTGAAGATACGCAGTATTTT
CAWSGGSSGSEDTQYF
>NA|NA|TRBV2|TRBJ2-3
TGTGCCAGCAGCCCCCGGGATCCTATCCCAGATACGCAGTATTTT
CASSPRDPIPDTQYF
>NA|NA|TRBV4-3|TRBJ1-4
TGCGCCAGCAGCCAAGTACAGGCCGAAAAACTGTTTTTT
CASSQVQAEKLFF
>TRBD2|NA|TRBV18|TRBJ2-1
TGTGCCAGCTCACCCCCGGGACTAGCGGATGGCAATGAGCAGTTCTTC
CASSPPGLADGNEQFF
>TRBD2|NA|TRBV4-3|TRBJ2-1
TGCGCCAGCAGCCAACCTAGCGGGAGCTCCTACAATGAGCAGTTCTTC
CASSQPSGSSYNEQFF
>NA|NA|TRBV19|TRBJ1-2
TGTGCCAGTAGACTTTCCGGGACCCATCGCTATGGCTACACCTTC
CASRLSGTHRYGYTF
>NA|NA|TRBV29-1|TRBJ1-1
TGCAGCGTACAACAGGAAGGGGGCACTGAAGCTTTCTTT
CSVQQEGGTEAFF
>TRBD2|NA|TRBV6-4|TRBJ2-3
TGTGCCAGCAGTGACGGGACTAGCGGTAGCACAGATACGCAGTATTTT
CASSDGTSGSTDTQYF
>NA|NA|TRBV7-8|TRBJ1-6
TGTGCCAGCAGCTTTCAGGGCTCCTATAATTCACCCCTCCACTTT
CASSFQGSYNSPLHF
>NA|once|TRBV25-1|TRBJ2-3
TGTGCCAGCAGTGAATGGCAGACAGATACGCAGTATTTT
CASSEWQTDTQYF
>TRBD1|few|TRBV4-3|TRBJ1-2
TGCGCCAGCAGCGTATGGACAGGGTACGATTCGGTCAGTGGCTACACCTTC
CASSVWTGYDSVSGYTF
>TRBD2|NA|TRBV7-9|TRBJ2-2
TGTGCCAGCAGCTTCCTAGCGGGAGTTCCCGGGGAGCTGTTTTTT
CASSFLAGVPGELFF
>NA|NA|TRBV5-6|TRBJ2-1
TGTGCCAGCAGCTTGGACTGGTCCTCCTACAATGAGCAGTTCTTC
CASSLDWSSYNEQFF
>TRBD1|NA|TRBV5-6|TRBJ1-4
TGTGCCAGCAGCTCCGCCGGGACAGATAATGAAAAACTGTTTTTT
CASSSAGTDNEKLFF
>TRBD1|NA|TRBV2|TRBJ1-6
TGTGCCAGCAGTTTAGGACAGGGGGCATCACCCCTCCACTTT
CASSLGQGASPLHF
>TRBD2|once|TRBV30|TRBJ2-3
TGTGCCTGGAGCAGCGGGGACGGCACAGATACGCAGTATTTT
CAWSSGDGTDTQYF
>NA|NA|TRBV7-8|TRBJ1-2
TGTGCCAGCAGCTTAGTGGCAGACCCACACTATGGCTACACCTTC
CASSLVADPHYGYTF
>NA|once|TRBV7-8|TRBJ2-3
TGTGCCAGCAGCCCCAAGGGGGGGGAGAGCACAGATACGCAGTATTTT
CASSPKGGESTDTQYF
>TRBD2|NA|TRBV5-6|TRBJ2-2
TGTGCCAGCAGCCCAGGACTAGCGGGGGGGCCAATGGACACCGGGGAGCTGTTTTTT
CASSPGLAGGPMDTGELFF
>TRBD2|NA|TRBV19|TRBJ2-5
TGTGCCAGTTCGGGGGGACGACAAGAGACCCAGTACTTC
CASSGGRQETQYF
>NA|NA|TRBV19|TRBJ2-3
TGTGCCAGTAGGCCAGGGATCCAAACCACAGATACGCAGTATTTT
CASRPGIQTTDTQYF
>NA|NA|TRBV6-1|TRBJ2-2
TGTGCCAGCAGTGAACCGGGGACCGGGGAGCTGTTTTTT
CASSEPGTGELFF